This T cell receptor beta chain comes out of a study of identical twins (dated by TCRdb to about 2016). A note on the overall study: To test whether fetal clonotypes persist, the study used deep sequencing on TCR alpha and beta repertoires from monozygotic twins, unrelated adults of various ages, and cord blood. Replicate twin experiments were performed at different times using different library preparation protocols to rule out contamination.

Every donor in the study was a healthy Caucasian. Three pairs of female monozygotic twins, all aged roughly 18 to 30 years, made up the twin cohort. RNA for TCR libraries was isolated from peripheral blood mononuclear cells. Receptor libraries were prepared by 5' RACE. Sequencing took place on an Illumina HiSeq 2000. Template switching introduced a universal primer binding site; the final cDNA contained a unique molecular identifier, enabling accurate counting of TCR cDNA molecules. Specific primers in the conserved constant-segment region were used to synthesize first-strand cDNA for TCR alpha and beta chains. To control for contamination, every cDNA library was double barcoded, receiving both a SMART-Mk sample barcode and Illumina barcodes. TruSeq adapter sequences and Illumina sample barcodes were added in two successive PCR steps. TCR alpha and beta cDNA libraries were sequenced on the Illumina HiSeq platform with custom primers. Processing in the source paper ran as follows. Raw reads were processed with MiGEC to extract unique molecular identifiers, and MiXCR was used to determine CDR3 positions. Recombination models were inferred per individual with the repgenHMM and IGoR tools using an EM algorithm. Shared clonotype analysis was performed with the tcR package in R, normalizing sharing by the product of cloneset sizes. To study raw recombination without the effects of thymic and clonal selection, out-of-frame nonproductive sequences were analyzed. Using fastp trimming at Q25 and MiXCR clonotype assembly, TCRdb reanalyzed the public sequencing data and kept in-frame beta chains. Entries are consolidated by CDR3 protein sequence, retaining the most common genes and DNA. The V and J calls here are based on TCRdb, not the publication. In this sample the table shows about 920,000 distinct CDR3 sequences, more than 9% of which occur a single time. The ten largest clones represent about 1.6% of the sample.

Here is what the overall study found, with its caveats: Because the same donors could not be followed over many years, the conclusions relied on cross-sectional statistical analysis. Zero-insertion analyses could be partly confounded by invariant T cells such as MAIT and iNKT, although diverse VJ usage argued against such confounding for most clonotypes. Out-of-frame TCR alpha sequences shared between twins showed an excess of low generation-probability sequences compared with coincidental sharing between unrelated individuals. Fewer insertions were carried by abundant cord blood beta clonotypes, a similar but weaker trend appeared in young adult naive repertoires, and no such trend appeared in memory repertoires. The excess sharing between twins in beta out-of-frame sequences was weaker because fewer shared sequences reduced the signal-to-noise ratio. In monozygotic twins, recombination models systematically underestimated out-of-frame TCR alpha sharing, but the models matched the sharing seen between unrelated individuals.

The germline V gene provides CDR1 SGHAT and CDR2 FQNNGV. Including cysteine and phenylalanine, the CDR3 has 19 amino acids. Here the CDR3 DNA is all that survives: 57 bases in frame from base 1. Trimming costs V 2 bases and J 2 bases, and their ends lie 25 bases apart. A word on this clonotype: No cognate antigen has been identified for it. Base qualities are not at hand, and no much larger clone is one base apart.

The same sample was also studied in work on yellow fever vaccine responses in identical twins. As that second study puts it: The authors reported that the T cell response to vaccination in identical twins appeared partly convergent and partly personalized. In the study, vaccine-responding T cell clones were precisely tracked in identical twins.

The TCR was taken from a woman aged 18-35 years in good health. The chain is encoded by TRBV11-2 joined to TRBJ2-7; TRBD1 is a weak D gene call, 5 bases matching. The sequencing input was PBMCs. The CDR3 reads as follows: CASSLIRVRLPFVPYEQYF. The DNA sequence is as follows: TGTGCCAGCAGCTTAATCAGGGTCAGGCTCCCATTCGTGCCCTACGAGCAGTACTTC.